This T cell receptor (beta chain) was sequenced during a study of T cells in Graves' hyperthyroidism and ophthalmopathy. At the level of the study: Peripheral blood sampling occurred at initial diagnosis, before any treatment. The study's findings and limits: Expanded thyroid clonotypes (above 0.001) were mostly also found in blood.

Hyperthyroidism patients were newly diagnosed, had disease duration under 2 months, and were aged 18 to 65 years. Thyroid ultrasound, orbital computed tomography, clinical symptoms, and serum thyroxine and TRAb underpinned diagnoses. The CDR3 spans 13 residues. Germline CDR1 reads LNHDA; CDR2 reads SQIVND (reference sequence). Between the trimmed V and J ends, which lost 5 bases and 5 bases, there was a span of 11 bases. This clonotype was detected only a few times. Antigen unknown. The source material, RNA transcripts, was used to amplify TCR beta CDR3 regions. With the HTBI primer set, the TCR CDR3 went through a first round of RT-PCR. TCRdb reanalysed the multiplex PCR reads using MiXCR and keeps one entry per CDR3 protein. The sample records some 600,000 distinct CDR3 sequences, 14% being singletons.

Sequenced input: blood. V and J are TRBV19 and TRBJ2-3, with a weak D call TRBD1 (6 bases). This TCR came from a woman younger than 45 with Graves' hyperthyroidism that later progressed to Graves' ophthalmopathy. This CDR3 is CASSGTPGDTQYF. In DNA, the CDR3 is TGTGCCAGTAGTGGGACACCGGGAGATACGCAGTATTTT.